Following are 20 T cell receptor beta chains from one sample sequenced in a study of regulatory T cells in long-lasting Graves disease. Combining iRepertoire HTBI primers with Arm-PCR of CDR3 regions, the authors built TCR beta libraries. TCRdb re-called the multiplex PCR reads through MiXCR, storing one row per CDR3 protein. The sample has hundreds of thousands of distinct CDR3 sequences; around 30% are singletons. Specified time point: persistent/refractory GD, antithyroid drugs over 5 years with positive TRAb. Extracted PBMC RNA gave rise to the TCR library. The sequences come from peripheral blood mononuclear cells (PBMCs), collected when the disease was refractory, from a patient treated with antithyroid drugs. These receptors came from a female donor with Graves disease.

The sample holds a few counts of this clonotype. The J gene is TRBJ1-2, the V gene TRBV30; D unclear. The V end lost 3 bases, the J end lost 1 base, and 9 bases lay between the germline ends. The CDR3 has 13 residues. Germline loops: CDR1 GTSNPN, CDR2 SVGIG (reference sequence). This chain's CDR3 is CAWRQAINYGYTF. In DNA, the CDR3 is TGTGCCTGGAGGCAGGCGATTAACTATGGCTACACCTTC.

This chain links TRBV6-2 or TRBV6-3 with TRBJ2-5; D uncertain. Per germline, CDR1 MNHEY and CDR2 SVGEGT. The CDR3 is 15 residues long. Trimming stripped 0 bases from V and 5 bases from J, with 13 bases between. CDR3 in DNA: TGTGCCAGCAGTTACTCAGGGAAGGCCAGGGAGACCCAGTACTTC. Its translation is CASSYSGKARETQYF.

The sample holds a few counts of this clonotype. The CDR3 DNA reads as TGTGCCAGCAGTTCCGGGACTAGCGGGAGTGCAGAGACCCAGTACTTC. Protein: CASSSGTSGSAETQYF. This chain joins TRBV6-5 and TRBJ2-5; the match to TRBD2 covers 14 bases. Germline V gene data show CDR1 as MNHEY and CDR2 as SVGAGI. V gave up 4 bases and J gave up 4 bases; unmatched junction bases: 5. CDR3 length equals 16 residues.

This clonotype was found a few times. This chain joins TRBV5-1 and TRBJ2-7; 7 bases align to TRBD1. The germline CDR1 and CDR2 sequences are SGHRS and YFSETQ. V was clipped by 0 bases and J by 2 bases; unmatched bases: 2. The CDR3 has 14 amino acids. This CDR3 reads CASSLAGTAYEQYF. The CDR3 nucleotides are TGCGCCAGCAGCTTGGCCGGGACAGCCTACGAGCAGTACTTC.

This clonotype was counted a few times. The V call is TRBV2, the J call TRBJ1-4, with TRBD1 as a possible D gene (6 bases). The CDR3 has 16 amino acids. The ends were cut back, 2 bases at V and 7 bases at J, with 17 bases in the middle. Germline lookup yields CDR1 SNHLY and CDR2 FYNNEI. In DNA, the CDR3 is TGTGCCAGCAGTGAAACCAGGGGTGGATACGGTGAAAAACTGTTTTTT. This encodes CASSETRGGYGEKLFF.

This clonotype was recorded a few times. CDR3 DNA sequence: TGCGCCAGCACCCAGACAGGTTCGAACTACGAGCAGTACTTC. Amino acids: CASTQTGSNYEQYF. The V and J genes are TRBV5-1 and TRBJ2-7; possible D gene TRBD1, 6 bases. The length of the CDR3 is 14 residues. V lost 6 bases and J 3 bases, leaving 16 bases between the germline ends. The germline V gene has CDR1 SGHRS and CDR2 YFSETQ.

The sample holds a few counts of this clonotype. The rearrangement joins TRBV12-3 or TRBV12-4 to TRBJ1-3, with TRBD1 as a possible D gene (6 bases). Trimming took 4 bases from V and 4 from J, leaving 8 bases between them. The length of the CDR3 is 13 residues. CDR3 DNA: TGTGCCAGCAGTTCAGGGGTGGGAAACACCATATATTTT. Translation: CASSSGVGNTIYF.

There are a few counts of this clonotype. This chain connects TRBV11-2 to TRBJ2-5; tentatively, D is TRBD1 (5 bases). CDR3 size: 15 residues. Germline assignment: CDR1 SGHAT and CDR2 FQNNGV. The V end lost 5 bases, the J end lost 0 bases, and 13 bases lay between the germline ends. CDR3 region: CASSRPPGYQETQYF. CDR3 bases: TGTGCCAGCAGCCGGCCGCCAGGGTACCAAGAGACCCAGTACTTC.

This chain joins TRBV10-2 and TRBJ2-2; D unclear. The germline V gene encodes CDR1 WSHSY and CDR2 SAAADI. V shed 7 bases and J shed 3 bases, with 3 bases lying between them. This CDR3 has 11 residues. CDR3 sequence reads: CASTHTGELFF. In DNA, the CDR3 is TGCGCCAGCACTCACACCGGGGAGCTGTTTTTT.

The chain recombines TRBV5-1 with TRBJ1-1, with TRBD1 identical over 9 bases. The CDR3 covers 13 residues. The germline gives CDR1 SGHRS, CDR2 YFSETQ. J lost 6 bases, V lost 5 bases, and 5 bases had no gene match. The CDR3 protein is CASSRQGEAEAFF. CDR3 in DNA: TGCGCCAGCAGTAGACAGGGGGAGGCTGAAGCTTTCTTT.

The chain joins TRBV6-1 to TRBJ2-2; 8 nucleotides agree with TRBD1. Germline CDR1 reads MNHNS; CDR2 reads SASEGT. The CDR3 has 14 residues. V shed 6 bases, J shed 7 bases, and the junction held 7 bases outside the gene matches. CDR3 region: CASRVDRDGGELFF. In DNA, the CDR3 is TGTGCCAGCAGGGTGGACAGGGATGGCGGGGAGCTGTTTTTT.

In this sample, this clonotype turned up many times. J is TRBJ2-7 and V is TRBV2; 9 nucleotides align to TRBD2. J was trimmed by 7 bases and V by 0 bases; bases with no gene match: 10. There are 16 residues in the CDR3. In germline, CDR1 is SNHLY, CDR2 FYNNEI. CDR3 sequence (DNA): TGTGCCAGCAGTGAAGCTGGCGGGAGGGCCTTCGGTGAGCAGTACTTC. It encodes CASSEAGGRAFGEQYF.

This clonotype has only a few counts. The CDR3 nucleotides read TGTGCCAGCAGCCCTCGCTCCCAGTTGGGTGAGCAGTACTTC. It yields the protein CASSPRSQLGEQYF. This chain connects TRBV11-2 to TRBJ2-7; no clear D. V dropped 5 bases and J dropped 7 bases, with 18 bases sitting between them. The CDR3 consists of 14 residues. Germline lookup yields CDR1 SGHAT and CDR2 FQNNGV.

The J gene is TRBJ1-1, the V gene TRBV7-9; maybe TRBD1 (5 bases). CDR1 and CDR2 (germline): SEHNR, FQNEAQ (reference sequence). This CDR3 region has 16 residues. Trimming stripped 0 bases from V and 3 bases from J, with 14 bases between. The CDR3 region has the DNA TGTGCCAGCAGCTTAGCCTGGGGCCGGTTAGACACTGAAGCTTTCTTT. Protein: CASSLAWGRLDTEAFF.

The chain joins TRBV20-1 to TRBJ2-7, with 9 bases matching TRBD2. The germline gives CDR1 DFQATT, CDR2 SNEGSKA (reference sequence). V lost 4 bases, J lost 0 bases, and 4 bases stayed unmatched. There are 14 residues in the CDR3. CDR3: CSAKTSGNSYEQYF. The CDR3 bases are TGCAGTGCTAAGACTAGCGGAAACTCCTACGAGCAGTACTTC.

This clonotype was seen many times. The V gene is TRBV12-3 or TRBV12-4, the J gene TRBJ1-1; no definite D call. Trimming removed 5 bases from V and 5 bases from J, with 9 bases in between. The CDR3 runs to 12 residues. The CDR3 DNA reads TGTGCCAGCAGTCAATCGACTACTGAAGCTTTCTTT. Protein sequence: CASSQSTTEAFF.

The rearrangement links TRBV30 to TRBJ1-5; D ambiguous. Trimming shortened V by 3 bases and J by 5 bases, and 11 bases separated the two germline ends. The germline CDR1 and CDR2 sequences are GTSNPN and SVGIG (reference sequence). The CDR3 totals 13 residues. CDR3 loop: CAWRAGPDQPQHF. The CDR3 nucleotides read TGTGCCTGGAGGGCCGGGCCCGATCAGCCCCAGCATTTT.

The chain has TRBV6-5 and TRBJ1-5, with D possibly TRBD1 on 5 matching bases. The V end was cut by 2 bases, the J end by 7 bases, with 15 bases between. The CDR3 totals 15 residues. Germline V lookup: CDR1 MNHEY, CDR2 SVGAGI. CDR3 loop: CASSYIGRADQPQHF. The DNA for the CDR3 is TGTGCCAGCAGTTACATTGGCAGGGCGGACCAGCCCCAGCATTTT.

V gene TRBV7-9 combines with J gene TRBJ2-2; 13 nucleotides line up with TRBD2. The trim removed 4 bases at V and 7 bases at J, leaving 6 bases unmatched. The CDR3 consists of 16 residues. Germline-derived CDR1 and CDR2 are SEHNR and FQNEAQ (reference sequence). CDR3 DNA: TGTGCCAGCAGCTCTGGGACTAGCGGGAACGGCGGGGAGCTGTTTTTT. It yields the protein CASSSGTSGNGGELFF. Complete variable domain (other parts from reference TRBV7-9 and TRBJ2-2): DTGVSQNPRHKITKRGQNVTFRCDPISEHNRLYWYRQTLGQGPEFLTYFQNEAQLEKSRLLSDRFSAERPKGSFSTLEIQRTEQGDSAMYLCASSSGTSGNGGELFFGEGSRLTVL.

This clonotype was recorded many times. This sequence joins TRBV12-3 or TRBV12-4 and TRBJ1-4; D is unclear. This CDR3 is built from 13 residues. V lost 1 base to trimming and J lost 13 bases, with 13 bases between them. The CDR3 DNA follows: TGTGCCAGCAGTTTAGTCGCCGGCGTAGGACTGTTTTTT. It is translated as CASSLVAGVGLFF.